Below are 9 T cell receptor beta chains sequenced from a single sample in a study of human T cells and chemical hapten exposure. TCRdb reprocessed the RACE reads via MiXCR and lists one record per CDR3 protein. The sample holds roughly 94,000 distinct CDR3 sequences; approximately 9.3% are singletons and the top ten take more than 2%. The time point denotes: patch test 2, 6 weeks after DPC sensitization. Treatment specified: therapeutic diphenylcyclopropenone sensitization with weekly scalp DPC. The sample in question was whole blood, obtained in connection with sensitization to the hapten diphenylcyclopropenone (DPC). These receptors were taken from a woman aged 40 to 50 with alopecia areata. Some clones in this sample may be carry-over from other donors' samples.

This clonotype occurred a few times. The chain joins TRBV2 to TRBJ2-2, with 10 bases aligning to TRBD2. V shed 7 bases, J shed 0 bases, and the junction held 2 bases outside the gene matches. Germline V CDR1 and CDR2: SNHLY, FYNNEI. This CDR3 contains 15 residues. Written as DNA, the CDR3 is TGTGCCAGCACCACTAGCGGGGCGAACACCGGGGAGCTGTTTTTT. It yields the protein CASTTSGANTGELFF.

This clonotype was detected a few times. The chain combines TRBV7-2 with TRBJ1-2; tentative D call: TRBD1 (6 bases). Germline CDR1 is SGHTA and CDR2 is FQGNSA. This CDR3 comprises 15 residues. The germline V and J ends were trimmed by 2 bases and 4 bases, with 14 bases remaining between them. CDR3 in DNA: TGTGCCAGCAGCTTAAGCCCACAGGGAGGCTATGGCTACACCTTC. This gives the protein CASSLSPQGGYGYTF. The whole variable domain, remainder taken from reference TRBV7-2 and TRBJ1-2, is GAGVSQSPSNKVTEKGKDVELRCDPISGHTALYWYRQSLGQGLEFLIYFQGNSAPDKSGLPSDRFSAERTGGSVSTLTIQRTQQEDSAVYLCASSLSPQGGYGYTFGSGTRLTVV.

The V call is TRBV5-6, the J call TRBJ2-1; 9 bases are shared with TRBD2. Germline V gene sequence: CDR1 SGHDT, CDR2 YYEEEE. V shed 5 bases, J shed 4 bases, and the junction held 7 bases outside the gene matches. This CDR3 is 15 amino acids long. The CDR3 sequence is CASSFSGGGYNEQFF. The CDR3, as DNA: TGTGCCAGCAGTTTTAGCGGGGGCGGGTACAATGAGCAGTTCTTC.

This clonotype was detected only a few times. The gene calls are TRBV18 and TRBJ2-7, with D unresolved. The CDR3 loop spans 14 amino acids. Germline V CDR1 and CDR2: KGHSH, LQKENI. Trimming removed 0 bases at V and 3 bases at J, with 9 bases between. The CDR3 region is CASSPPYSRYEQYF. DNA of the CDR3: TGTGCCAGCTCACCACCGTACAGCCGCTACGAGCAGTACTTC.

This clonotype was picked up a small number of times. V gene TRBV12-3 or TRBV12-4 combines with J gene TRBJ1-2; D perhaps matches TRBD1 (6 bases). V lost 5 bases and J 4 bases, leaving 14 bases between the germline ends. This CDR3 has 14 amino acids. The CDR3: CASSPVTGSYGYTF. The CDR3 coding sequence is TGTGCCAGCAGTCCGGTTACAGGGAGCTATGGCTACACCTTC.

The chain employs TRBV20-1 and TRBJ2-7, with 9 bases that match TRBD1. The CDR3 is 13 residues long. The V gene end was trimmed by 5 bases and the J gene end by 3 bases; junction bases not matched to a gene: 5. Per the germline V gene, CDR1 is DFQATT and CDR2 is SNEGSKA (reference sequence). This chain's CDR3 is CSASGTGLYEQYF. The CDR3 nucleotides read TGCAGTGCTTCCGGGACAGGGCTCTACGAGCAGTACTTC.

The chain combines TRBV12-3 or TRBV12-4 with TRBJ1-1; no firm D call. This CDR3 comprises 12 residues. V was shortened by 5 bases and J by 10 bases, with 14 bases between the two germline ends. The CDR3 loop is CASSPTGSRAFF. The CDR3 coding sequence is TGTGCCAGCAGTCCCACGGGGTCCCGAGCTTTCTTT.

Sample share makes this clonotype medium-sized. V usage is TRBV9 and J usage is TRBJ2-1; perhaps D is TRBD1 or TRBD2 (5 bases each). Germline CDR1 is SGDLS and CDR2 is YYNGEE. Trimming removed 4 bases at V and 8 bases at J, with 22 bases between. The length of the CDR3 is 16 residues. CDR3: CASSQAGGPPFHEQFF. The CDR3 bases are TGTGCCAGCAGCCAGGCTGGGGGACCCCCCTTCCATGAGCAGTTCTTC.

In its sample, this clonotype was seen many times. The chain uses TRBV6-2 or TRBV6-3 and TRBJ2-7; D possibly corresponds to TRBD1 (5 bases). This CDR3 is built from 13 residues. V was trimmed by 2 bases and J by 2 bases, leaving 7 bases between them. Germline V lookup: CDR1 MNHEY, CDR2 SVGEGT. CDR3: CASSYPGPYEQYF. The CDR3, as DNA: TGTGCCAGCAGTTACCCAGGGCCCTACGAGCAGTACTTC.